This TCR beta chain is drawn from a study of blood T cell repertoires in COVID-19. Turning to the study itself: COVID-19 samples from acute and convalescent phases originated in the United States, Italy and Spain. The analysed material was cDNA or gDNA that came from T cells, B-cell-depleted T cells, or PBMCs.

Trimming pared 0 bases from V and 0 bases from J, leaving 7 bases between. The CDR3 is 14 amino acids. The germline V gene encodes CDR1 SGDLS and CDR2 YYNGEE. Original handling: Quantification of nucleated cells was approximated via reference gene primer amplification. Produced via immunoSEQ multiplex PCR; TCRdb's table is partial and in-frame only. V and J calls and clone size are given by that table; D and trimming were obtained from the DNA. Among 250,000 or so clones listed, roughly 81% were seen once. The chain is built from TRBV9 and TRBJ2-7; TRBD2 might be the D (5 bases). This receptor was identified in a man aged 45 to 65 with acute or convalescent COVID-19. Source material: peripheral blood. The CDR3 here is CASSVASGSYEQYF. CDR3 sequence (DNA): TGTGCCAGCAGCGTAGCCAGCGGCTCCTACGAGCAGTACTTC.